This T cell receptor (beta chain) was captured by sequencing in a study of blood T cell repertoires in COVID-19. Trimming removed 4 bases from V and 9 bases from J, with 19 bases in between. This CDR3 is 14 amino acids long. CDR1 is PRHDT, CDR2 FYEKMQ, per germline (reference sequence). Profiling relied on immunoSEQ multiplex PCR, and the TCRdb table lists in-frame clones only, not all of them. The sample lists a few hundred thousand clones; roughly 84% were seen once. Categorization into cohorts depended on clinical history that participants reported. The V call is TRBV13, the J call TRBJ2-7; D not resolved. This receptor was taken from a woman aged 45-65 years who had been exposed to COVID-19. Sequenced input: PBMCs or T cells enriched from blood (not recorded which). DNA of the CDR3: TGTGCCAGCAGCTCCCGTCGATGGGCCGAAGGGCAGTACTTC. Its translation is CASSSRRWAEGQYF. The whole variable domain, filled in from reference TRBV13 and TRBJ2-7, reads AAGVIQSPRHLIKEKRETATLKCYPIPRHDTVYWYQQGPGQDPQFLISFYEKMQSDKGSIPDRFSAQQFSDYHSELNMSSLELGDSALYFCASSSRRWAEGQYFGPGTRLTVT.